A selection of T cell receptor beta chains follows, all from one sample in a study of OX40 agonist ivuxolimab in advanced cancers. Profiling relied on immunoSEQ multiplex PCR, and the TCRdb table lists in-frame clones only, not all of them. The sample holds approximately 76,000 clones, 88% seen once. The sequencing here drew on CD4+ or CD8+ T cells sorted from blood, taken in a trial of the OX40 agonist ivuxolimab. Every receptor here comes from an adult with an advanced solid tumor such as melanoma, head and neck, liver or kidney cancer. Both conserved end residues are part of each CDR3. Each record gives: J gene, clone size, D gene, V gene, CDR3 protein, CDR3 DNA. A D gene is named only where the DNA matches it firmly. Part of the rows lack a size; the others show once, few, many or a class for expanded clones.

j_call: TRBJ2-7
clone_size: few
d_call: -
v_call: TRBV6-6
cdr3_aa: CASSYEPSYEQYF
cdr3_nt: TGTGCCAGCAGTTACGAGCCCTCCTACGAGCAGTACTTC

j_call: TRBJ2-1
clone_size: -
d_call: -
v_call: TRBV5-1
cdr3_aa: CASSYDYNEQFF
cdr3_nt: TGCGCCAGCAGCTACGATTACAATGAGCAGTTCTTC

j_call: TRBJ1-5
clone_size: -
d_call: -
v_call: TRBV19
cdr3_aa: CASSLRGWSNQPQHF
cdr3_nt: TGTGCCAGCAGCCTCAGGGGATGGAGCAATCAGCCCCAGCATTTT

j_call: TRBJ2-3
clone_size: -
d_call: TRBD2
v_call: TRBV14
cdr3_aa: CASSHRTSGRADTQYF
cdr3_nt: TGTGCCAGCAGCCATCGGACTAGCGGGAGGGCAGATACGCAGTATTTT

j_call: TRBJ1-4
clone_size: -
d_call: -
v_call: TRBV9
cdr3_aa: CASSVGMNGKDEKLFF
cdr3_nt: TGTGCCAGCAGCGTAGGAATGAATGGCAAGGATGAAAAACTGTTTTTT

j_call: TRBJ2-6
clone_size: -
d_call: TRBD1
v_call: TRBV19
cdr3_aa: CASRAGTGDYSGANVLTF
cdr3_nt: TGTGCCAGTAGAGCCGGGACAGGGGACTACTCTGGGGCCAACGTCCTGACTTTC

j_call: TRBJ2-5
clone_size: -
d_call: -
v_call: TRBV5-4
cdr3_aa: CASSSTGLNQRYF
cdr3_nt: TGTGCCAGCAGCTCTACGGGACTCAATCAAAGGTACTTC

j_call: TRBJ2-6
clone_size: once
d_call: -
v_call: TRBV10-3
cdr3_aa: CATGTRGSSGANVLTF
cdr3_nt: TGTGCCACGGGGACGAGGGGTAGTTCTGGGGCCAACGTCCTGACTTTC

j_call: TRBJ2-2
clone_size: -
d_call: -
v_call: TRBV30
cdr3_aa: CAWRAPAGRGMNTGELFF
cdr3_nt: TGTGCCTGGAGGGCCCCCGCCGGTCGGGGGATGAACACCGGGGAGCTGTTTTTT

j_call: TRBJ2-7
clone_size: -
d_call: -
v_call: TRBV6-5
cdr3_aa: CASSIRAAYEQYF
cdr3_nt: TGTGCCAGCAGTATAAGGGCGGCTTACGAGCAGTACTTC

j_call: TRBJ1-5
clone_size: -
d_call: -
v_call: TRBV6-5
cdr3_aa: CASSMGARQPQHF
cdr3_nt: TGTGCCAGCAGTATGGGGGCCAGGCAGCCCCAGCATTTT

j_call: TRBJ1-2
clone_size: -
d_call: -
v_call: TRBV18
cdr3_aa: CASSPGAGYGYTF
cdr3_nt: TGTGCCAGCTCCCCAGGGGCGGGCTATGGCTACACCTTC

j_call: TRBJ2-7
clone_size: -
d_call: TRBD1
v_call: TRBV10-3
cdr3_aa: CAISEIGQGSYEQYF
cdr3_nt: TGTGCCATCAGTGAGATTGGACAGGGGTCCTACGAGCAGTACTTC

j_call: TRBJ2-4
clone_size: -
d_call: -
v_call: TRBV2
cdr3_aa: CASSESLAKNIQYF
cdr3_nt: TGTGCCAGCAGTGAGAGTTTAGCCAAAAACATTCAGTACTTC

j_call: TRBJ1-2
clone_size: -
d_call: -
v_call: TRBV18
cdr3_aa: CASSPGARDGYTF
cdr3_nt: TGTGCCAGCTCACCAGGGGCACGGGATGGCTACACCTTC

j_call: TRBJ2-1
clone_size: -
d_call: -
v_call: TRBV18
cdr3_aa: CASSREGEEQFF
cdr3_nt: TGTGCCAGCTCACGAGAGGGCGAGGAGCAGTTCTTC

j_call: TRBJ1-5
clone_size: -
d_call: -
v_call: TRBV10-2
cdr3_aa: CATGPGLNQPQHF
cdr3_nt: TGCGCCACCGGCCCAGGGCTCAATCAGCCCCAGCATTTT

j_call: TRBJ2-6
clone_size: -
d_call: TRBD1
v_call: TRBV5-1
cdr3_aa: CASSLGAGGGGANVLTF
cdr3_nt: TGCGCCAGCAGCTTGGGCGCAGGGGGCGGTGGGGCCAACGTCCTGACTTTC

j_call: TRBJ1-5
clone_size: few
d_call: -
v_call: TRBV9
cdr3_aa: CASSASGVAQPQHF
cdr3_nt: TGTGCCAGCAGCGCATCAGGGGTTGCTCAGCCCCAGCATTTT

j_call: TRBJ2-7
clone_size: -
d_call: TRBD1
v_call: TRBV28
cdr3_aa: CASRTPGTGRDEQYF
cdr3_nt: TGTGCCAGCAGGACTCCGGGGACAGGGAGGGACGAGCAGTACTTC

j_call: TRBJ2-1
clone_size: once
d_call: -
v_call: TRBV4-1
cdr3_aa: CASSQDPGDSSYNEQFF
cdr3_nt: TGCGCCAGCAGCCAAGATCCCGGGGACTCTTCCTACAATGAGCAGTTCTTC

j_call: TRBJ2-7
clone_size: -
d_call: TRBD2
v_call: TRBV4-2
cdr3_aa: CASSRGLAGIYEQYF
cdr3_nt: TGTGCCAGCAGCCGAGGACTAGCGGGGATCTACGAGCAGTACTTC

j_call: TRBJ1-2
clone_size: -
d_call: TRBD1
v_call: TRBV27
cdr3_aa: CASSFWDRGGGYTF
cdr3_nt: TGTGCCAGCAGTTTTTGGGACAGGGGTGGCGGCTACACCTTC

j_call: TRBJ2-2
clone_size: -
d_call: -
v_call: TRBV6-6
cdr3_aa: CASEEKGDRTGELFF
cdr3_nt: TGTGCCAGCGAGGAAAAAGGGGATCGGACCGGGGAGCTGTTTTTT

j_call: TRBJ1-2
clone_size: few
d_call: -
v_call: TRBV14
cdr3_aa: CASSQGRGAGYTF
cdr3_nt: TGTGCCAGCAGCCAAGGGCGCGGGGCTGGCTACACCTTC

j_call: TRBJ1-4
clone_size: few
d_call: -
v_call: TRBV2
cdr3_aa: CASSLRGPSNEKLFF
cdr3_nt: TGTGCCAGCAGTCTTCGGGGGCCCAGTAATGAAAAACTGTTTTTT

j_call: TRBJ2-5
clone_size: -
d_call: TRBD1
v_call: TRBV10-3
cdr3_aa: CAIRTDRGGETQYF
cdr3_nt: TGTGCCATCAGGACGGACAGGGGAGGAGAGACCCAGTACTTC

j_call: TRBJ2-7
clone_size: -
d_call: -
v_call: TRBV30
cdr3_aa: CAWRGMVGPREQYF
cdr3_nt: TGTGCCTGGAGGGGAATGGTAGGGCCCCGAGAGCAGTACTTC

j_call: TRBJ2-1
clone_size: -
d_call: TRBD2
v_call: TRBV19
cdr3_aa: CATRGSGLAGNEQFF
cdr3_nt: TGTGCCACCCGAGGCTCCGGACTAGCGGGAAATGAGCAGTTCTTC

j_call: TRBJ1-2
clone_size: -
d_call: -
v_call: TRBV4-1
cdr3_aa: CASSQEIQGYYGYTF
cdr3_nt: TGCGCCAGCAGCCAAGAGATACAGGGCTACTATGGCTACACCTTC

j_call: TRBJ1-2
clone_size: -
d_call: -
v_call: TRBV5-1
cdr3_aa: CASSLDGSGYGYTF
cdr3_nt: TGCGCCAGCAGCTTGGATGGGAGCGGCTATGGCTACACCTTC

j_call: TRBJ2-1
clone_size: -
d_call: -
v_call: TRBV19
cdr3_aa: CASSIVTSSFREQFF
cdr3_nt: TGTGCCAGTAGTATAGTAACTAGCTCGTTCCGGGAGCAGTTCTTC

j_call: TRBJ2-6
clone_size: -
d_call: -
v_call: TRBV11-2
cdr3_aa: CASSLREAGANVLTF
cdr3_nt: TGTGCCAGCAGCTTAAGGGAGGCCGGGGCCAACGTCCTGACTTTC

j_call: TRBJ2-7
clone_size: -
d_call: -
v_call: TRBV30
cdr3_aa: CAWSREPLGEQYF
cdr3_nt: TGTGCCTGGAGTCGGGAGCCGCTGGGCGAGCAGTACTTC

j_call: TRBJ2-7
clone_size: -
d_call: -
v_call: TRBV5-4
cdr3_aa: CASSLSGQLYEQYF
cdr3_nt: TGTGCCAGCAGCTTAAGCGGGCAGCTCTACGAGCAGTACTTC

j_call: TRBJ2-3
clone_size: -
d_call: -
v_call: TRBV2
cdr3_aa: CASSLRETDTQYF
cdr3_nt: TGTGCCAGCAGTTTGAGGGAAACAGATACGCAGTATTTT

j_call: TRBJ1-4
clone_size: -
d_call: TRBD1
v_call: TRBV18
cdr3_aa: CASSGTAYNEKLFF
cdr3_nt: TGTGCCAGCTCCGGGACAGCCTATAATGAAAAACTGTTTTTT

j_call: TRBJ2-1
clone_size: -
d_call: -
v_call: TRBV30
cdr3_aa: CAWSALGTSVSEQFF
cdr3_nt: TGTGCCTGGAGTGCTCTTGGGACCTCAGTGAGTGAGCAGTTCTTC

j_call: TRBJ2-7
clone_size: -
d_call: -
v_call: TRBV30
cdr3_aa: CAWSPRIQGRYEQYF
cdr3_nt: TGTGCCTGGAGCCCACGCATACAGGGGAGGTACGAGCAGTACTTC

j_call: TRBJ2-1
clone_size: -
d_call: -
v_call: TRBV11-1
cdr3_aa: CASSLGFSYNEQFF
cdr3_nt: TGTGCCAGCAGCTTGGGGTTTAGCTACAATGAGCAGTTCTTC

j_call: TRBJ1-2
clone_size: -
d_call: -
v_call: TRBV28
cdr3_aa: CASRNSGTSRGYTF
cdr3_nt: TGTGCCAGCAGAAACTCCGGGACGTCACGAGGCTACACCTTC

j_call: TRBJ1-1
clone_size: few
d_call: -
v_call: TRBV7-3
cdr3_aa: CASSLPPGGAFF
cdr3_nt: TGTGCCAGCAGCTTACCCCCGGGAGGAGCTTTCTTT

j_call: TRBJ2-2
clone_size: -
d_call: -
v_call: TRBV9
cdr3_aa: CASSVDRTGELFF
cdr3_nt: TGTGCCAGCAGCGTAGATCGGACCGGGGAGCTGTTTTTT

j_call: TRBJ2-5
clone_size: -
d_call: -
v_call: TRBV2
cdr3_aa: CASSGGVGETQYF
cdr3_nt: TGTGCCAGCAGTGGGGGGGTGGGAGAGACCCAGTACTTC

j_call: TRBJ1-2
clone_size: -
d_call: TRBD1
v_call: TRBV7-9
cdr3_aa: CASSLGQEVYGYTF
cdr3_nt: TGTGCCAGCAGCTTGGGACAGGAAGTTTATGGCTACACCTTC

j_call: TRBJ2-7
clone_size: -
d_call: -
v_call: TRBV18
cdr3_aa: CASSPQGFIQGEQYF
cdr3_nt: TGTGCCAGCTCACCGCAGGGCTTCATCCAGGGCGAGCAGTACTTC

j_call: TRBJ1-5
clone_size: -
d_call: TRBD1
v_call: TRBV19
cdr3_aa: CASSNRGTSNQPQHF
cdr3_nt: TGTGCCAGTAGTAACAGGGGGACTAGCAATCAGCCCCAGCATTTT

j_call: TRBJ2-2
clone_size: -
d_call: -
v_call: TRBV10-3
cdr3_aa: CAISVEGSNTGELFF
cdr3_nt: TGTGCCATCAGTGTAGAGGGGTCGAACACCGGGGAGCTGTTTTTT